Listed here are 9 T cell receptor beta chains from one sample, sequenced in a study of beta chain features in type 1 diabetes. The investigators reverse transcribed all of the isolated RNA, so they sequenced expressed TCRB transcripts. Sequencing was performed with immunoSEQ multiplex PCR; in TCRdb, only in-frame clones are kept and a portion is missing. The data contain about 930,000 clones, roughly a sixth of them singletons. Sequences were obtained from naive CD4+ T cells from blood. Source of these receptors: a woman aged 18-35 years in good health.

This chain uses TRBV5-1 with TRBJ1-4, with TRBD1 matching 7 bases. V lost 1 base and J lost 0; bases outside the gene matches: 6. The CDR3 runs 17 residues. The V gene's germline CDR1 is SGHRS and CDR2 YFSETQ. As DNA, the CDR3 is TGCGCCAGCAGCTTGTTGGGACAGAGGACAACTAATGAAAAACTGTTTTTT. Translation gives CASSLLGQRTTNEKLFF.

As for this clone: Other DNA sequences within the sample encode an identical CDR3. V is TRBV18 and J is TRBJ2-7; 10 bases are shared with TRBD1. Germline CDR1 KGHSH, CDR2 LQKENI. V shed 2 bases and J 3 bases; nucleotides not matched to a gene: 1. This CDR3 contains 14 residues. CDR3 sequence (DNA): TGTGCCAGCTCACCAGGGACAGGGGTCTACGAGCAGTACTTC. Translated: CASSPGTGVYEQYF.

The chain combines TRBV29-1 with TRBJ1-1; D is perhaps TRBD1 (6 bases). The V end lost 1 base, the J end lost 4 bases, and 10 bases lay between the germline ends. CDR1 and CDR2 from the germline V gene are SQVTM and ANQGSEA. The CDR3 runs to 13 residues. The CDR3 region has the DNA TGCAGCGTTGAAGGACAGGTAGGCACTGAAGCTTTCTTT. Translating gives CSVEGQVGTEAFF.

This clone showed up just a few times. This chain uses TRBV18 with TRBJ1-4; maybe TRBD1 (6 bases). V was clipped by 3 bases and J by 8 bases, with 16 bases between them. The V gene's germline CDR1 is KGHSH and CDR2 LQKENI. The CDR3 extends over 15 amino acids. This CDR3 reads CASSPIQGLEEKLFF. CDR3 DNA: TGTGCCAGCTCACCTATCCAGGGGCTTGAGGAAAAACTGTTTTTT.

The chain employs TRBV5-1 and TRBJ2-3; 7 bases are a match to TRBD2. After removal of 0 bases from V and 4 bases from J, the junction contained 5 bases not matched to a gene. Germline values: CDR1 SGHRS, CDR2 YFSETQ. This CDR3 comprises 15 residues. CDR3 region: CASSLAARESDTQYF. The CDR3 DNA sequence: TGCGCCAGCAGCTTGGCCGCGCGGGAGTCAGATACGCAGTATTTT.

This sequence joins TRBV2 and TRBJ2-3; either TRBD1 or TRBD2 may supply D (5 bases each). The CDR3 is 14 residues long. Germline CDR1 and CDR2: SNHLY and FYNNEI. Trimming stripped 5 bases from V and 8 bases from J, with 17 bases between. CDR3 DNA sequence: TGTGCCAGCAGTCTAGGGGTTTTTGGGAGTACGCAGTATTTT. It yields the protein CASSLGVFGSTQYF.

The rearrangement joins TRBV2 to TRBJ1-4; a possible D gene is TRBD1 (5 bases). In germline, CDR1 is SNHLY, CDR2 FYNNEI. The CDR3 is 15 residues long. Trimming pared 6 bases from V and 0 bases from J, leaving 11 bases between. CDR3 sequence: CASRGLQTTNEKLFF. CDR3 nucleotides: TGTGCCAGCAGGGGACTACAAACAACTAATGAAAAACTGTTTTTT.

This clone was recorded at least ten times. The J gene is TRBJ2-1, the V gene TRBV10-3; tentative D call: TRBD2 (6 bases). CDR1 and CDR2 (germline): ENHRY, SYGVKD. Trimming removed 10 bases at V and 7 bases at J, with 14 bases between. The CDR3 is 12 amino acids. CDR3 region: CATTVSGNEQFF. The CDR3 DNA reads TGTGCCACCACGGTGAGCGGGAATGAGCAGTTCTTC.

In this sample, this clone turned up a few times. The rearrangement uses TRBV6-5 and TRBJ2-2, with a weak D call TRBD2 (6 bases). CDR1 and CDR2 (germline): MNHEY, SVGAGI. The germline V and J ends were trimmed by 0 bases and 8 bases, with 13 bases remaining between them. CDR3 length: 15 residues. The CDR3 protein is CASSYSGTHRGELFF. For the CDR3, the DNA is TGTGCCAGCAGTTACTCCGGGACTCACAGGGGGGAGCTGTTTTTT.